The rows below give T cell receptor beta chains drawn from one sample of a study of tumor and adjacent non-tumor tissue in lung cancer. TCRdb reprocessed the multiplex PCR reads via MiXCR and lists one record per CDR3 protein. The sample yields fewer than 120,000 distinct CDR3 sequences, roughly 84% seen once. The sequenced material came from lung tumor tissue. Receptors were obtained from a man between 70 and 80 years old with non-small cell lung cancer. Each CDR3 is given with its conserved first and last residue. The order of the fields is clone size, V gene, D gene, J gene, CDR3 protein, CDR3 DNA. D genes are given only for firm matches. Rows give clone size only sometimes, using once, few, many, or a class for an expanded clone.

>NA|TRBV10-3|NA|TRBJ1-4
CAISGGRATNEKEFF
TGTGCCATCAGTGGTGGTCGTGCAACTAATGAAAAAGAGTTTTTT
>NA|TRBV29-1|NA|TRBJ2-5
CSVQGLPVYTYF
TGTAGCGTACAAGGACTCCCAGTTTATACCTACTTC
>NA|TRBV29-1|NA|TRBJ2-5
CSIESGTEIQYF
TGCAGCATTGAGTCCGGGACGGAGATCCAGTACTTC
>NA|TRBV11-3|NA|TRBJ1-5
CASSPRTGHLVDTQHF
TGTGCCAGCAGCCCCCGAACAGGTCATCTGGTAGATACTCAGCATTTT
>NA|TRBV6-6|TRBD1|TRBJ1-5
CASSYHRDRDQLQHF
TGTGCCAGCAGTTACCACCGGGACAGGGATCAACTCCAGCATTTT
>NA|TRBV6-2/TRBV6-3|NA|TRBJ1-2
CASRLRQSRSGYTF
TGTGCCAGCAGACTAAGACAGTCTAGGAGTGGCTATACCTTC
>NA|TRBV11-2|NA|TRBJ2-6
CTSSAAGAKVLTF
TGTACCAGCAGCGCGGCAGGGGCCAAGGTCCTGACTTTC
>NA|TRBV4-2|NA|TRBJ2-1
CTSSQVNNNVQFF
TGTACCAGCAGCCAAGTGAATAACAATGTGCAGTTCTTC
>NA|TRBV5-4|NA|TRBJ1-5
CASSVQGRNQPHHF
TGTGCTAGCAGCGTGCAGGGCCGCAATCAGCCCCATCATTTT
>once|TRBV20-1|NA|TRBJ1-6
CSTRFIGQGQNSPLHF
TGCAGTACTAGATTTATCGGGCAGGGCCAAAATTCACCCCTCCATTTT
>NA|TRBV6-1|NA|TRBJ1-6
CASSEAMRGAAQGNSALHF
TGTGCCAGCAGTGAAGCAATGAGGGGAGCGGCCCAGGGTAATTCAGCCCTCCACTTT
>NA|TRBV29-1|NA|TRBJ2-7
CSVAGTWGLGSSREQYF
NA
>NA|TRBV7-8|TRBD1|TRBJ1-2
CVSSSHKLGTDIYVYTF
TGTGTCAGCAGCTCCCATAAGTTGGGGACAGATATTTATGTCTACACCTTC
>NA|TRBV14|NA|TRBJ2-1
CARSQGGEGREKFF
TGTGCCAGGAGCCAGGGGGGAGAGGGGCGTGAGAAGTTCTTC
>NA|TRBV12-3/TRBV12-4|NA|TRBJ1-3
CASTLLGRGVGNTIYF
TGTGCCAGCACTTTATTAGGCAGGGGAGTTGGAAACACCATATATTTT
>many|TRBV4-2|TRBD2|TRBJ2-5
CASSQVVTSGRQETQYF
TGTGCCAGCAGCCAAGTTGTCACTAGCGGGAGACAAGAGACCCAGTACTTC
>NA|TRBV29-1|NA|TRBJ2-2
CNVVDNTGELFF
TGCAACGTTGTTGACAACACCGGGGAGCTGTTTTTT
>NA|TRBV6-5|NA|TRBJ2-7
CTSSNSRPRGHEQCF
TGTACCAGCAGTAATTCCAGGCCCCGGGGCCACGAACAGTGCTTC
>NA|TRBV4-3|NA|TRBJ2-1
CASSQDPGGAEYNELFF
TGCGCCAGCAGCCAAGACCCAGGAGGAGCTGAATACAATGAGCTGTTCTTC
>NA|TRBV10-3|NA|TRBJ2-7
CDTVDTTYEQYF
TGTGACACCGTGGATACGACCTACGAGCAGTACTTC
>NA|TRBV28|NA|TRBJ2-5
CAGSAEYRETQYF
TGTGCCGGCAGTGCTGAGTACCGGGAGACCCAGTACTTC
>NA|TRBV29-1|NA|TRBJ2-5
CSAKPYLQSGHESQYF
TGCAGCGCCAAGCCATACCTCCAGTCAGGTCATGAGTCCCAGTACTTC
>NA|TRBV29-1|NA|TRBJ1-2
CSVVPYRSSGEYGYAF
TGCAGCGTTGTCCCCTATCGATCCTCGGGAGAATATGGCTATGCCTTC
>once|TRBV12-3/TRBV12-4|TRBD2|TRBJ2-2
CASGFWGLAGGKNTGERVF
TGTGCCAGCGGTTTTTGGGGACTAGCGGGGGGTAAGAACACCGGGGAGCGGGTTTTT
>NA|TRBV4-1|NA|TRBJ1-1
CASSQDRRQGTEAFF
TGCGCCAGTAGCCAAGATCGCCGCCAAGGCACTGAAGCTTTCTTT
>once|TRBV4-2|NA|TRBJ2-7
CASSQAIRRQGKDELYF
TGTGCCAGCAGCCAAGCGATACGTCGGCAGGGGAAAGACGAGCTGTACTTC
>NA|TRBV10-2|TRBD2|TRBJ2-2
CASSVSGLDRSSGELFF
TGCGCCAGCAGTGTCTCAGGACTAGATCGGTCCAGCGGGGAGCTGTTTTTT
>NA|TRBV4-2|NA|TRBJ2-5
CPSSVRWVETQYF
TGTCCCAGCAGCGTGCGATGGGTGGAGACCCAGTACTTC
>NA|TRBV5-1|NA|TRBJ1-1
CASSLIGRDAEAFF
TGCGCCAGCAGTTTGATAGGGAGGGACGCTGAAGCTTTCTTT
>NA|TRBV28|NA|TRBJ2-6
CAISKTYSGANVLTF
TGTGCCATCAGTAAGACCTACTCTGGGGCCAACGTCCTGACTTTC
>many|TRBV29-1|TRBD1|TRBJ2-7
CSVAGTGGLGSSREQYF
TGCAGCGTAGCCGGGACAGGGGGCCTCGGGTCATCCCGGGAGCAGTACTTC
>once|TRBV6-6|TRBD1|TRBJ1-3
CANSTGTGTVYGTIIYF
TGTGCCAACAGCACCGGGACAGGGACGGTTTACGGAACCATCATATATTTT
>NA|TRBV6-5|NA|TRBJ2-3
CASSYWWASTDTQCF
TGTGCCAGCAGTTACTGGTGGGCTAGCACAGATACGCAGTGTTTT
>NA|TRBV4-2|NA|TRBJ1-2
CASSQEIEVVGHFYGYIF
TGTGCCAGCAGCCAAGAGATCGAAGTCGTGGGACACTTTTATGGCTACATCTTC
>NA|TRBV11-1|NA|TRBJ1-2
CASSLYGYGCAF
TGTGCCAGCAGCTTATACGGATATGGCTGCGCCTTC
>NA|TRBV12-3/TRBV12-4|NA|TRBJ1-3
CTSSRPGIGIGSGNTINF
TGTACCAGCAGTCGTCCCGGGATAGGGATCGGCTCTGGAAACACCATAAATTTT
>NA|TRBV5-1|NA|TRBJ1-2
CSSSSAVQVYGYTF
TGCTCCAGCAGCTCGGCCGTCCAGGTCTATGGCTACACCTTC
>once|TRBV12-3/TRBV12-4|NA|TRBJ1-5
CTSRGQSDGQPQHF
TGTACCAGCAGAGGACAGAGTGATGGTCAGCCCCAACATTTT
>NA|TRBV29-1|TRBD2|TRBJ2-5
CSVARGLSGSGKETQYF
TGCAGCGTTGCTCGGGGACTTAGCGGGAGTGGCAAAGAGACCCAGTACTTC
>NA|TRBV5-1|TRBD1|TRBJ1-1
CAGSLMTGRTEAFF
TGCGCCGGCAGCTTGATGACAGGGAGGACTGAAGCTTTCTTT
>NA|TRBV11-2|NA|TRBJ2-7
CASSPPTGTPTYEQCF
TGTGCCAGCAGCCCCCCCACCGGGACACCAACCTACGAGCAGTGTTTC